These 13 T cell receptor beta chains were sequenced from one sample in a study of T-cell reconstitution after alpha-beta-depleted transplantation in children. The library targeted TCRbeta and was prepared with unique molecular identifiers. TCRdb passed the PCR reads through MiXCR, listing each CDR3 protein once. This repertoire shows hundreds of thousands of distinct CDR3 sequences, roughly 17% found once; its top ten account for approximately 1.1%. Source: PBMCs from the stem cell graft donor, taken from the stem cell graft. Receptor source: a human donor who donated a stem cell graft to a child with acute myeloid leukemia.

This clonotype came up many times. The CDR3 DNA reads TGTGCCAGCAGCGTGCCCCGTGCGGGGGGGCCGGTGACCGCATACAATGAGCAGTTCTTC. Its translation is CASSVPRAGGPVTAYNEQFF. The rearrangement uses TRBV11-2 and TRBJ2-1; 9 bases are a match to TRBD2. The CDR3 loop spans 20 amino acids. With 5 bases clipped from V and 4 bases from J, the junction kept 21 bases outside the gene matches. Germline values: CDR1 SGHAT, CDR2 FQNNGV.

This CDR3 reads CASSYSSTGGEQFF. The CDR3 DNA sequence: TGTGCCAGCAGTTACTCGAGTACGGGTGGTGAGCAGTTCTTC. The chain has TRBV6-5 and TRBJ2-1, with unresolved D. V lost 0 bases, J lost 9 bases, and 12 bases lay in between. CDR1 MNHEY and CDR2 SVGAGI come from the germline V gene. CDR3 length equals 14 residues.

The chain carries TRBV3-1 and TRBJ1-5; the D is unclear. CDR1 is LGHDT and CDR2 is YNNKEL in the germline V gene (reference sequence). The CDR3 runs to 15 residues. The ends were cut back, 0 bases at V and 5 bases at J, with 11 bases in the middle. CDR3 region: CASSQDLWSDQPQHF. As DNA, the CDR3 is TGTGCCAGCAGCCAAGATTTGTGGTCGGATCAGCCCCAGCATTTT.

At least ten counts were recorded for this clonotype. The chain couples TRBV20-1 to TRBJ1-5, with D perhaps matching TRBD1 (5 bases). The V and J ends lost 5 bases and 2 bases respectively, with 16 bases between them. The CDR3 contains 15 residues. Germline loops: CDR1 DFQATT, CDR2 SNEGSKA (reference sequence). CDR3: CSAGEGARGNQPQHF. CDR3 nucleotides: TGCAGTGCTGGGGAAGGGGCCAGAGGCAATCAGCCCCAGCATTTT.

This clonotype occurred a few times. This chain joins TRBV9 and TRBJ2-3, with TRBD1 as a possible D gene (5 bases). Germline CDR1 reads SGDLS; CDR2 reads YYNGEE. V dropped 0 bases and J dropped 5 bases, with 13 bases sitting between them. This CDR3 is 15 amino acids long. CDR3: CASSVVGRVGDTQYF. The CDR3 coding sequence is TGTGCCAGCAGCGTAGTTGGCAGGGTGGGAGATACGCAGTATTTT. The full variable domain, its missing parts supplied by reference TRBV9 and TRBJ2-3, is DSGVTQTPKHLITATGQRVTLRCSPRSGDLSVYWYQQSLDQGLQFLIQYYNGEERAKGNILERFSAQQFPDLHSELNLSSLELGDSALYFCASSVVGRVGDTQYFGPGTRLTVL.

The chain has TRBV18 and TRBJ2-3; TRBD1 is a possible D gene (5 bases). V was trimmed by 4 bases and J by 2 bases, leaving 10 bases between them. Looked up from germline, CDR1 is KGHSH and CDR2 is LQKENI. The CDR3 length is 14 residues. CDR3 loop: CASSLRQHTDTQYF. Here the CDR3 DNA reads TGTGCCAGCTCACTTCGACAGCACACAGATACGCAGTATTTT.

This clonotype was found a few times. The chain employs TRBV20-1 and TRBJ2-2, with D uncertain. The CDR3 covers 13 residues. Trimming stripped 4 bases from V and 4 bases from J, with 10 bases between. Germline V gene lookup returns CDR1 DFQATT and CDR2 SNEGSKA (reference sequence). This chain's CDR3 is CSAKQSGTGELFF. CDR3 nucleotides: TGCAGTGCTAAACAGAGTGGCACCGGGGAGCTGTTTTTT.

The V call is TRBV7-2, the J call TRBJ2-3; TRBD1 aligns across 7 bases. Losses at the gene ends were 3 bases for V and 1 base for J; bases not matched to a gene: 4. CDR1 is SGHTA and CDR2 is FQGNSA in the germline V gene. The CDR3 totals 15 residues. For the CDR3, the DNA is TGTGCCAGCAGCTTTGGGACAGTTGGCACAGATACGCAGTATTTT. This sequence encodes CASSFGTVGTDTQYF.

At least ten counts were recorded for this clonotype. V is TRBV10-3 and J is TRBJ2-7; TRBD1 matches 7 bases. CDR3 length equals 14 residues. V gave up 4 bases and J gave up 4 bases; unmatched junction bases: 7. In germline, CDR1 is ENHRY, CDR2 SYGVKD. The CDR3: CAISAGTDLYEQYF. The CDR3 coding sequence is TGTGCCATCAGTGCCGGGACAGACCTGTACGAGCAGTACTTC.

This clonotype appeared a few times. The chain couples TRBV5-4 to TRBJ2-7; TRBD1 matches 9 bases. After removal of 3 bases from V and 5 bases from J, the junction contained 9 bases not matched to a gene. In germline, CDR1 is SGHNT, CDR2 YYREEE (reference sequence). The CDR3 extends over 15 amino acids. The CDR3 sequence is CASSSPGQGYHEQYF. DNA for the CDR3: TGTGCCAGCAGCTCTCCGGGACAGGGATACCACGAGCAGTACTTC.

The sample holds many counts of this clonotype. The gene calls are TRBV11-2 and TRBJ2-1, with D possibly matching TRBD2 (5 bases). The V end lost 0 bases, the J end lost 2 bases, and 14 bases lay between the germline ends. The CDR3 covers 17 residues. In germline, CDR1 is SGHAT, CDR2 FQNNGV. Here the CDR3 reads CASSLEGPRGPYNEQFF. The CDR3 coding sequence is TGTGCCAGCAGCTTAGAGGGTCCCAGAGGGCCCTACAATGAGCAGTTCTTC.

The V gene is TRBV5-5, the J gene TRBJ2-7; 11 bases fit TRBD1. The CDR3 consists of 16 residues. CDR1 and CDR2 (germline): SGHKS, YYEKEE (reference sequence). V was clipped by 4 bases and J by 3 bases; unmatched bases: 9. The CDR3 DNA reads as TGTGCCAGCAGCCTATCCCCCGGGACAGGGGGCTACGAGCAGTACTTC. It codes for CASSLSPGTGGYEQYF.

On this clonotype: A much bigger clone sits one base away, suggesting this may be a read error. This rearrangement joins TRBV15 to TRBJ2-5, with TRBD2 as a possible D gene (5 bases). Trimming stripped 0 bases from V and 4 bases from J, with 6 bases between. Germline-derived CDR1 and CDR2 are LNHNV and YYDKDF (reference sequence). There are 13 residues in the CDR3. CDR3 DNA sequence: TGTGCCACCAGCAGAGACAGCGGAGAGACCCAGTACTTC. Its translation is CATSRDSGETQYF. Full variable domain (outside the CDR3, taken from reference TRBV15 and TRBJ2-5): DAMVIQNPRYQVTQFGKPVTLSCSQTLNHNVMYWYQQKSSQAPKLLFHYYDKDFNNEADTPDNFQSRRPNTSFCFLDIRSPGLGDTAMYLCATSRDSGETQYFGPGTRLLVL.